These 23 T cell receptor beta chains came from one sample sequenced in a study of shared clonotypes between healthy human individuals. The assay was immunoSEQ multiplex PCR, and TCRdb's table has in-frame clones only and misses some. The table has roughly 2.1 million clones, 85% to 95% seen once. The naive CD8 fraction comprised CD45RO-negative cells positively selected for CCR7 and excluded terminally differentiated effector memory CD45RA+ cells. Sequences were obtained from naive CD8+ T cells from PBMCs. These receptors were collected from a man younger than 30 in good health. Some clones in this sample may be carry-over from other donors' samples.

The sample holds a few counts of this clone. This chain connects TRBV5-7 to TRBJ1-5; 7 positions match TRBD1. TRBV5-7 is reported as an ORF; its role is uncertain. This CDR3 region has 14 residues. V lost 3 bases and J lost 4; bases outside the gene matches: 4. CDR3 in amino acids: CASSSGQANQPQHF. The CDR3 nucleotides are TGTGCCAGCAGCTCAGGACAGGCAAATCAGCCCCAGCATTTT.

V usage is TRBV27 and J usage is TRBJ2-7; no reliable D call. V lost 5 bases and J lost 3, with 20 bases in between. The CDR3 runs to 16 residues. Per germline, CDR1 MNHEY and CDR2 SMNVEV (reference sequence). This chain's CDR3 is CASSEFLGRNLYEQYF. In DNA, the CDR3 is TGTGCCAGCAGTGAATTCCTTGGGCGAAATCTCTACGAGCAGTACTTC.

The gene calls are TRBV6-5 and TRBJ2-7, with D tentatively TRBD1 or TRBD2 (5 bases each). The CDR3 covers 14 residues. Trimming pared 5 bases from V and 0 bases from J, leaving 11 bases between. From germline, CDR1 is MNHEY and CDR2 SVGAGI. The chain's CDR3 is CASSDSGSSYEQYF. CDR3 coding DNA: TGTGCCAGCAGTGACAGCGGCAGCTCCTACGAGCAGTACTTC.

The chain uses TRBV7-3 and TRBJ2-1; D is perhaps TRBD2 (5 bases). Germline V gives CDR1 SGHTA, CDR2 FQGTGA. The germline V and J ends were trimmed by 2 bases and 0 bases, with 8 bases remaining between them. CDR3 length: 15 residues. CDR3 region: CASSLLSASYNEQFF. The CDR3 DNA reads TGTGCCAGCAGCTTACTTAGCGCCTCCTACAATGAGCAGTTCTTC.

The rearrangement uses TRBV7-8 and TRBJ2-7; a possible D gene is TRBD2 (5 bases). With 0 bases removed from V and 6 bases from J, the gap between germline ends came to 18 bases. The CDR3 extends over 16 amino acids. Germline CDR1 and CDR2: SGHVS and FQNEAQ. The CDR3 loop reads CASSLAFRDSGLEQYF. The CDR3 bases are TGTGCCAGCAGCTTAGCGTTCCGGGATTCCGGACTCGAGCAGTACTTC.

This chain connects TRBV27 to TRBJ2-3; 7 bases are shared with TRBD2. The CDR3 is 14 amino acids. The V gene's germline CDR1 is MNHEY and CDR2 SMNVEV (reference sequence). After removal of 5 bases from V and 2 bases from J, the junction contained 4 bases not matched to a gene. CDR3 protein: CASSGGESTDTQYF. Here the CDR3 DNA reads TGTGCCAGCAGTGGGGGGGAGTCCACAGATACGCAGTATTTT.

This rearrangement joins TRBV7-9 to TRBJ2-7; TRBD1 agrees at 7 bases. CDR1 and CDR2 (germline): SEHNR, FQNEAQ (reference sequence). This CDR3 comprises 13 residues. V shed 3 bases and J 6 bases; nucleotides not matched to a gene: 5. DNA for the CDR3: TGTGCCAGCAGCTTCCCGGGACAGCGCGAGCAGTACTTC. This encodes CASSFPGQREQYF.

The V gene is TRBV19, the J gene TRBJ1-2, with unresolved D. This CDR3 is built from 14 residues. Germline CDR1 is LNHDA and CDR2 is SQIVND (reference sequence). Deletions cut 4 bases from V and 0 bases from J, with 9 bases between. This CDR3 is CASSTGSANYGYTF. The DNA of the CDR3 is TGTGCCAGTAGTACGGGATCCGCTAACTATGGCTACACCTTC.

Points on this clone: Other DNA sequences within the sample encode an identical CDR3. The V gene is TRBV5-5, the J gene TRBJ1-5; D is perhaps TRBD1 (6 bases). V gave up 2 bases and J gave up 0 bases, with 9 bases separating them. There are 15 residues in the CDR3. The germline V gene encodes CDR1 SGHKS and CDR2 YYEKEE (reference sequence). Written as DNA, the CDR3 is TGTGCCAGCAGCTTAACAGGGTATAGCAATCAGCCCCAGCATTTT. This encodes CASSLTGYSNQPQHF.

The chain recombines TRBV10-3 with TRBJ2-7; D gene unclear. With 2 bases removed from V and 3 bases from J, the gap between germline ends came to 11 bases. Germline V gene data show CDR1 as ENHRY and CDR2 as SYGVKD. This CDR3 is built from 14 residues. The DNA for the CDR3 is TGTGCCATCAGTGAGCCCTCTTCCGGCTACGAGCAGTACTTC. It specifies CAISEPSSGYEQYF.

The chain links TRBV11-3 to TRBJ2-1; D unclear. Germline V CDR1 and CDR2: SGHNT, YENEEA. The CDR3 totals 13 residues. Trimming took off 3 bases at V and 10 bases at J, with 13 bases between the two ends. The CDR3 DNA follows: TGTGCCAGCAGCTTTAATAGGAAGGGCGAGCAGTTCTTC. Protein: CASSFNRKGEQFF.

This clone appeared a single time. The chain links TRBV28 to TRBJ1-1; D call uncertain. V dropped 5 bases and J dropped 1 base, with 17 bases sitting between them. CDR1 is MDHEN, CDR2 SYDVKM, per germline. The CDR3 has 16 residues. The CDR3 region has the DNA TGTGCCAGCAGTCCTCCCCCCACACCTTGGAACACTGAAGCTTTCTTT. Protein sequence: CASSPPPTPWNTEAFF. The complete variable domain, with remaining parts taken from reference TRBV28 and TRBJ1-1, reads DVKVTQSSRYLVKRTGEKVFLECVQDMDHENMFWYRQDPGLGLRLIYFSYDVKMKEKGDIPEGYSVSREKKERFSLILESASTNQTSMYLCASSPPPTPWNTEAFFGQGTRLTVV.

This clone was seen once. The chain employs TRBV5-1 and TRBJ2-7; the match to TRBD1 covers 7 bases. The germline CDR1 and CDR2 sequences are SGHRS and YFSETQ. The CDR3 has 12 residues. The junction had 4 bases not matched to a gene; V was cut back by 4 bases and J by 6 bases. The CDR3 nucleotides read TGCGCCAGCAGCCCCCGGGACAGCGAGCAGTACTTC. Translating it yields CASSPRDSEQYF.

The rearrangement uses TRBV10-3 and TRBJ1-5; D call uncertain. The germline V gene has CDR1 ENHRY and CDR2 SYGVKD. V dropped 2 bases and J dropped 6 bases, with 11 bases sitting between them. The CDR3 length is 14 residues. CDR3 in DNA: TGTGCCATCAGTGAGGAGTTCAACAGTCAGCCCCAGCATTTT. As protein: CAISEEFNSQPQHF.

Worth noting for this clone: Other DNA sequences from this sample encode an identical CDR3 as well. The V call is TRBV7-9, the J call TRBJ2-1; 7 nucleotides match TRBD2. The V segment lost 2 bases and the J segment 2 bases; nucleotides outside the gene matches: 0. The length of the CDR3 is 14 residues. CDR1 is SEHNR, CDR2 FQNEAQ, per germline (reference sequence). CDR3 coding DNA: TGTGCCAGCAGCTTACTAGCGGCCTACAATGAGCAGTTCTTC. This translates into CASSLLAAYNEQFF. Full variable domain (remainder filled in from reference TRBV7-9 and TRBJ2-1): DTGVSQNPRHKITKRGQNVTFRCDPISEHNRLYWYRQTLGQGPEFLTYFQNEAQLEKSRLLSDRFSAERPKGSFSTLEIQRTEQGDSAMYLCASSLLAAYNEQFFGPGTRLTVL.

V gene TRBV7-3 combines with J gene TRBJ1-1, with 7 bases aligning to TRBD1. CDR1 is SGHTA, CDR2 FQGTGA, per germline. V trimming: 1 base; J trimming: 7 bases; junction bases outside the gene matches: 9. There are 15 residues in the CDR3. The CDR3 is CASSLRGDGTVEAFF. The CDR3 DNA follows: TGTGCCAGCAGCTTAAGGGGAGATGGGACAGTTGAAGCTTTCTTT.

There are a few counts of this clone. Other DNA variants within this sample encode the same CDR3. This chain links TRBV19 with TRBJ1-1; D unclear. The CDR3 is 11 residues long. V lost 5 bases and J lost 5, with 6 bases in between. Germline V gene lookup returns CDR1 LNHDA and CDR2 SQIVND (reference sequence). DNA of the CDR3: TGTGCCAGTAGTCGGGGTACTGAAGCTTTCTTT. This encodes CASSRGTEAFF.

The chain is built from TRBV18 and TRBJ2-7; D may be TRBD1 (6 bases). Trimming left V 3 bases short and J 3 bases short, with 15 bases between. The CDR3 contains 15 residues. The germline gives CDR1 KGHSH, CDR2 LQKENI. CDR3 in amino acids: CASSPNRDPLYEQYF. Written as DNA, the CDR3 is TGTGCCAGCTCACCGAACAGGGACCCCCTCTACGAGCAGTACTTC.

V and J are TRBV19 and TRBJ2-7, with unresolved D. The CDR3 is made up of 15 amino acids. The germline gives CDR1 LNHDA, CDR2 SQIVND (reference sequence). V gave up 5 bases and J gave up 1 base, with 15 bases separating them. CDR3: CASSFRPAPSYEQYF. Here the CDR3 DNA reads TGTGCCAGTAGTTTTCGACCCGCTCCTTCCTACGAGCAGTACTTC.

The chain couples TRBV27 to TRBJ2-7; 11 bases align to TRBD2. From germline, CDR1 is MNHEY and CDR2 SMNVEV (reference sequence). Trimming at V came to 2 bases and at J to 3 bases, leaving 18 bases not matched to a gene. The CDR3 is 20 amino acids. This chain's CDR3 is CASSLRGVASGRFPLYEQYF. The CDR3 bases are TGTGCCAGCAGTTTAAGGGGAGTGGCTAGCGGGAGGTTCCCACTCTACGAGCAGTACTTC.

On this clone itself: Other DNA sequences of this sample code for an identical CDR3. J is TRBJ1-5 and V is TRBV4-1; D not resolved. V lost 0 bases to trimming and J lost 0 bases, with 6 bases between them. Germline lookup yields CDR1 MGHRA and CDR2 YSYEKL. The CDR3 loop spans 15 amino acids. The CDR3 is CASSQDRNSNQPQHF. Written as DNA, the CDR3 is TGCGCCAGCAGCCAAGATCGGAATAGCAATCAGCCCCAGCATTTT.

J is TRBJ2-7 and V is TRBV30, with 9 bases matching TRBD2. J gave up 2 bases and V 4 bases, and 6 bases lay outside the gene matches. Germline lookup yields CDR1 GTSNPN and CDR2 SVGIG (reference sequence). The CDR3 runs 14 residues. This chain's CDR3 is CAWNSGSQTYEQYF. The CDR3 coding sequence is TGTGCCTGGAATAGCGGGAGCCAGACCTACGAGCAGTACTTC.

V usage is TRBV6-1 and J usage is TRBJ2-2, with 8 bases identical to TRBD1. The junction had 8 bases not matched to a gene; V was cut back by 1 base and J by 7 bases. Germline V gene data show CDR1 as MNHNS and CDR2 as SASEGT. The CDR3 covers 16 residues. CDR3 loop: CASSEGTGIFVGELFF. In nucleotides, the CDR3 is TGTGCCAGCAGTGAAGGGACAGGGATATTTGTCGGGGAGCTGTTTTTT.